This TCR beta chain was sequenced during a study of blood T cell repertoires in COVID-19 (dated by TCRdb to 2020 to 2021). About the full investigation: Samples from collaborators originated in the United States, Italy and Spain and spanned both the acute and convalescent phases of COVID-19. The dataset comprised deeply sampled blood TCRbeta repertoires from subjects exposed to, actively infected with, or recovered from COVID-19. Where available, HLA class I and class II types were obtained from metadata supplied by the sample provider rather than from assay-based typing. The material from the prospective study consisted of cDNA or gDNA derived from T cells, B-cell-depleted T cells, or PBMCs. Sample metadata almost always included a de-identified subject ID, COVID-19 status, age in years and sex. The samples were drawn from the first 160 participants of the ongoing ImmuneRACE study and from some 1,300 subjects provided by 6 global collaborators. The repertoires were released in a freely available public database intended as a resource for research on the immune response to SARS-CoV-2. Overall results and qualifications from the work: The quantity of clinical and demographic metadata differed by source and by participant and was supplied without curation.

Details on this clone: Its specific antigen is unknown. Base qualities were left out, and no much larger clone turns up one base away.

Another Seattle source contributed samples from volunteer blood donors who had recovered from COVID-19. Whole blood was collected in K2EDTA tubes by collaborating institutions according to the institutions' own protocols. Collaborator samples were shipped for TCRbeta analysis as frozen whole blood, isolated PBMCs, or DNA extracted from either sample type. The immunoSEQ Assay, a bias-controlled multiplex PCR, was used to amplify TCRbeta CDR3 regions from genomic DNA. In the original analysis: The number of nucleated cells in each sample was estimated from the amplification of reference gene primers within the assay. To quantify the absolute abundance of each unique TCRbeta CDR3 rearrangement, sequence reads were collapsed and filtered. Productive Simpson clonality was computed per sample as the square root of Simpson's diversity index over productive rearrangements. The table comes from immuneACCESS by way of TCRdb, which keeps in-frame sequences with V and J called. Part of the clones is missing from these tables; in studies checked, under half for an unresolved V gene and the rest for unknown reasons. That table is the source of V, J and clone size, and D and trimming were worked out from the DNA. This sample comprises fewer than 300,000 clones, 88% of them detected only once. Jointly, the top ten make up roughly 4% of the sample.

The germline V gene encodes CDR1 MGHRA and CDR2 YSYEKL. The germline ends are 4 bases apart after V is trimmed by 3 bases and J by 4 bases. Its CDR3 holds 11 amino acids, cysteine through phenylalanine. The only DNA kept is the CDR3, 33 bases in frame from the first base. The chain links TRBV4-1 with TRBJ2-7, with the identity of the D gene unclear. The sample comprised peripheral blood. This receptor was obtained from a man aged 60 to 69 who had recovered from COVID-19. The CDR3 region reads CASSHQYEQYF. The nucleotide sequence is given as TGCGCCAGCAGCCACCAATACGAGCAGTACTTC.